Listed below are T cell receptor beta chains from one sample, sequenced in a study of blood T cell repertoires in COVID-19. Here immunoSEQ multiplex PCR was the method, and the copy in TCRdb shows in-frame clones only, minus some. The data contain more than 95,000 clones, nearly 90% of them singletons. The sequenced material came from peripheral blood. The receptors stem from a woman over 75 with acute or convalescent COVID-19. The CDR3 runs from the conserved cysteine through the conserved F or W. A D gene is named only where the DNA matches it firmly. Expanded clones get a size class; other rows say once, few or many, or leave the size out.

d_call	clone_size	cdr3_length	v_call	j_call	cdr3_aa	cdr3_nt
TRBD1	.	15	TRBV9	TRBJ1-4	CASSLGRTRGEKLFF	TGTGCCAGCAGCCTAGGACGGACCAGGGGGGAAAAACTGTTTTTT
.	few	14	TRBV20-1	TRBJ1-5	CSASPGFSNQPQHF	TGCAGTGCTAGTCCGGGATTTAGCAATCAGCCCCAGCATTTT
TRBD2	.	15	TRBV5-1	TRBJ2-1	CASSGGLATYNEQFF	TGCGCCAGCAGCGGGGGACTAGCGACCTACAATGAGCAGTTCTTC
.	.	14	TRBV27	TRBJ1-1	CASSLKGGNTEAFF	TGTGCCAGCAGTTTAAAGGGAGGGAACACTGAAGCTTTCTTT
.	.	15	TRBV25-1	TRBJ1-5	CASSESGGRSQPQHF	TGTGCCAGCAGTGAATCGGGGGGCCGGAGTCAGCCCCAGCATTTT
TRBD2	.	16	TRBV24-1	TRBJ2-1	CATSDKSGSNFNEQFF	TGTGCCACCAGTGACAAAAGCGGGAGCAATTTCAATGAGCAGTTCTTC
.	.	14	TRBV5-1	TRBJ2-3	CASSLWGGSDTQYF	TGCGCCAGCAGCTTGTGGGGGGGCAGCGATACGCAGTATTTT
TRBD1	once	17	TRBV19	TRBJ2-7	CASSPRDSQAITYEQYF	TGTGCCAGTAGTCCTCGGGACAGCCAAGCTATTACCTACGAGCAGTACTTC
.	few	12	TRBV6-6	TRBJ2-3	CAGGAGTDTQYF	TGTGCCGGGGGGGCAGGCACAGATACGCAGTATTTT
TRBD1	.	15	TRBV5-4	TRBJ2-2	CASSNDRGWSGELFF	TGTGCCAGCAGCAATGACAGGGGTTGGTCCGGGGAGCTGTTTTTT
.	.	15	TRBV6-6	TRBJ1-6	CASSYLEQVYSPLHF	TGTGCCAGCAGTTACTTAGAACAGGTTTATTCACCCCTCCACTTT
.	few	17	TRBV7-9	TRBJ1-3	CASSPESLRASGNTIYF	TGTGCCAGCAGCCCCGAAAGCCTCAGGGCCTCTGGAAACACCATATATTTT
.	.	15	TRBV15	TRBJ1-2	CATSRDRQGAYGYTF	TGTGCCACCAGCAGAGATCGCCAGGGTGCCTATGGCTACACCTTC
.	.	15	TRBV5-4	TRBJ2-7	CASSPGLLGRGEQYF	TGTGCCAGCAGCCCGGGACTCCTTGGTCGAGGGGAGCAGTACTTC
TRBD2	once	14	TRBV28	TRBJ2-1	CASRLAGAGNEQFF	TGTGCCAGCAGGCTAGCGGGAGCGGGCAATGAGCAGTTCTTC
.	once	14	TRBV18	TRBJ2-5	CASSPGLRQETQYF	TGTGCCAGCTCACCGGGGCTGCGTCAGGAGACCCAGTACTTC
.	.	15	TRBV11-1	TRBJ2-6	CASSLQAPGANVLTF	TGTGCCAGCAGCTTACAGGCCCCCGGGGCCAACGTCCTGACTTTC
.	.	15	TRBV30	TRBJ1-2	CAALGQKSSLYGYTF	TGTGCCGCCCTGGGACAAAAATCCAGTTTATATGGCTACACCTTC
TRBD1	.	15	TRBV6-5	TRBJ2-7	CASGDRGLSLYEQYF	TGTGCCAGCGGGGACAGGGGGCTTTCTCTCTACGAGCAGTACTTC
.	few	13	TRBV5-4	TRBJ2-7	CASSTTGTYEQYF	TGTGCCAGCAGCACGACAGGTACCTACGAGCAGTACTTC
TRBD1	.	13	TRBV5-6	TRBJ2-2	CARGQGGTGELFF	TGTGCCCGCGGACAGGGGGGTACCGGGGAGCTGTTTTTT
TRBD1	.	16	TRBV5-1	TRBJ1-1	CASSARTGPMNTEAFF	TGCGCCAGCAGCGCTCGGACAGGGCCAATGAACACTGAAGCTTTCTTT
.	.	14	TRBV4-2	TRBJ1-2	CASSQDPANYGYTF	TGTGCCAGCAGCCAAGATCCAGCTAACTATGGCTACACCTTC
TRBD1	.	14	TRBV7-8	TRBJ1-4	CASSTGTGGEKLFF	TGTGCCAGCAGCACCGGGACAGGGGGTGAAAAACTGTTTTTT
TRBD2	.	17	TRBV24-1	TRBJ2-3	CATSPGLAGGGTDTQYF	TGTGCCACCAGCCCGGGACTAGCGGGAGGAGGAACAGATACGCAGTATTTT
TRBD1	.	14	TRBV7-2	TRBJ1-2	CASSPGQYDYGYTF	TGTGCCAGCAGCCCGGGACAGTACGACTATGGCTACACCTTC
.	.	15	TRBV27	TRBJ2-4	CASSPRTFAKNIQYF	TGTGCCAGCAGCCCGAGGACATTTGCCAAAAACATTCAGTACTTC
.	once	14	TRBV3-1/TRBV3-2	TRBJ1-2	CASSRLGGGDGYTF	TGTGCCAGCAGCCGTTTAGGGGGTGGGGATGGCTACACCTTC
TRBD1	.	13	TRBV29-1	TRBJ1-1	CSVAGQGHTEAFF	TGCAGCGTTGCTGGACAGGGTCACACTGAAGCTTTCTTT
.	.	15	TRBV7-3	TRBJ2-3	CASSLNGMITDTQYF	TGTGCCAGCAGCTTAAACGGGATGATCACAGATACGCAGTATTTT
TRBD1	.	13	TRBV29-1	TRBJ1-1	CSARTGGASEAFF	TGCAGCGCTAGGACAGGGGGCGCATCTGAAGCTTTCTTT
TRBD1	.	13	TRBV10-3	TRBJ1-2	CATRQGADYGYTF	TGTGCCACCAGACAGGGGGCTGACTATGGCTACACCTTC